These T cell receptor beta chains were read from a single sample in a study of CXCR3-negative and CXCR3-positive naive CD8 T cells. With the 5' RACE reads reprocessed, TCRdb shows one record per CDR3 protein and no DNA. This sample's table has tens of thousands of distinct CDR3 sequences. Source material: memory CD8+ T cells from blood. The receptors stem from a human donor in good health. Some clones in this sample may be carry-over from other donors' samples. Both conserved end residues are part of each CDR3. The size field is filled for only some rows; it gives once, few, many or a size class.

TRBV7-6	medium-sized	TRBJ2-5	CASSPREGRLETQYF
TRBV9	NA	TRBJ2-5	CASSAGLGGIGETQYF
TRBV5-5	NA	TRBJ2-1	CASSWTGRHNEQFF
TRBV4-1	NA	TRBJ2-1	CASSSPGTGIDEQFF
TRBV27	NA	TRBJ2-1	CASSFPLAGGSGEQFF
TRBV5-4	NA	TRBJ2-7	CASSYGMEQYF
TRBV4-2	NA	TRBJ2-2	CASSQEQRARNTGELFF
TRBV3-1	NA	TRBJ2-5	CASTRGPQETQYF
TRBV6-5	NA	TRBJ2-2	CASSPLNTVDLDELFF
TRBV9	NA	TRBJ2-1	CASSLKGAGGQNSYNEQFF
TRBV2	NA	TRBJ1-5	CASSEFNQPQHF
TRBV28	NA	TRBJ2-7	CASTLSRVREQYF
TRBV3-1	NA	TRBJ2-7	CASSPQAGSEGYEQYF
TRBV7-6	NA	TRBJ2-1	CASSLASGESSYNEQFF
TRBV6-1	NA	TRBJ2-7	CASSTRTGYEQYF
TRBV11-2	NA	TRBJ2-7	CASSQPQRDDYEQYF